Listed below are T cell receptor beta chains from one sample, sequenced in a study of regulatory T cells in long-lasting Graves disease. TCRdb redid the calling of the multiplex PCR reads with MiXCR, one entry per CDR3 protein. The sample has 250,000 to 300,000 distinct CDR3 sequences, 18% seen once; the top ten hold about 15%. Separately, the same data were catalogued under a study of T cells in Graves' hyperthyroidism and ophthalmopathy.

The source was peripheral blood mononuclear cells (PBMCs), collected at new diagnosis, from a patient treated with antithyroid drugs. These TCRs come from a woman aged 30 to 39 with Graves disease. Each CDR3 is given with its conserved first and last residue. A D gene is named only where the DNA matches it firmly. Size is omitted from some rows. Given values are once, few, many or a class for expanded clones.

>TRBJ2-5|once|TRBV20-1|TRBD2
CSAGVHGGTQETQYF
TGCAGTGCCGGGGTTCACGGGGGGACCCAAGAGACCCAGTACTTC
>TRBJ1-5|many|TRBV5-1|-
CASSLAYGQPQHF
TGCGCCAGCAGCTTGGCCTACGGTCAGCCCCAGCATTTT
>TRBJ2-1|-|TRBV7-8|TRBD2
CASTIHNLRASGEYNEQFF
TGTGCCAGCACCATCCACAACCTAAGGGCTAGCGGGGAGTACAATGAGCAGTTCTTC
>TRBJ2-1|-|TRBV5-1|TRBD2
CASSLTALAGLDEQFF
TGCGCCAGCAGCCTTACCGCACTAGCGGGATTAGATGAGCAGTTCTTC
>TRBJ2-7|many|TRBV20-1|-
CSALPGLGFYEQYF
TGCAGTGCCCTTCCGGGGTTGGGGTTCTACGAGCAGTACTTC
>TRBJ1-1|many|TRBV6-1|-
CASSSTQGLGAAFF
TGTGCCAGCAGTTCCACCCAGGGTCTCGGGGCTGCTTTCTTT
>TRBJ1-6|many|TRBV27|TRBD1
CATRDSYHSPLHF
TGTGCCACCCGGGACAGCTACCATTCACCCCTCCACTTT
>TRBJ2-7|many|TRBV6-1|TRBD2
CASSGRTSGGYEQYF
TGTGCCAGCAGTGGGCGGACTAGCGGGGGTTACGAGCAGTACTTC
>TRBJ1-2|-|TRBV4-1|-
CASSQERLADYGYTF
TGCGCCAGCAGCCAAGAACGGTTGGCGGACTATGGCTACACCTTC
>TRBJ2-7|many|TRBV10-2|-
CASSESFGGLYF
TGCGCCAGCAGTGAGTCATTCGGGGGATTGTACTTC
>TRBJ2-7|many|TRBV4-1|TRBD1
CASSRDRGLPYEQYF
TGCGCCAGCAGTCGGGACAGGGGGCTCCCCTACGAGCAGTACTTC
>TRBJ1-2|many|TRBV6-1|TRBD1
CASRDRGNYGYTF
TGTGCCAGCAGGGACAGGGGCAACTATGGCTACACCTTC
>TRBJ1-2|many|TRBV3-1|-
CASSRADDGYTF
TGTGCCAGCAGCCGGGCCGACGATGGCTACACCTTC
>TRBJ1-2|many|TRBV2|TRBD1
CASSSQTLTGMYHGYTF
TGTGCCAGCAGTTCGCAAACACTGACAGGGATGTACCATGGCTACACCTTC
>TRBJ2-3|many|TRBV6-1|TRBD1
CASSGMGQSTDTQYF
TGTGCCAGCAGTGGAATGGGACAGAGCACAGATACGCAGTATTTT
>TRBJ1-4|many|TRBV3-1|-
CASGLLSPNEKLFF
TGTGCCAGCGGGCTACTGAGCCCTAATGAAAAACTGTTTTTT
>TRBJ2-7|-|TRBV7-2|TRBD1
CASSIRGTGAAYEQYF
TGTGCCAGCAGCATCAGGGGGACCGGGGCGGCCTACGAGCAGTACTTC
>TRBJ2-5|many|TRBV6-5|-
CASSYSLGVQETQYF
TGTGCCAGCAGTTACTCGTTGGGGGTCCAAGAGACCCAGTACTTC
>TRBJ1-2|many|TRBV20-1|-
CSVRGQDTSYGYTF
TGCAGTGTCAGGGGCCAGGATACTTCCTATGGCTACACCTTC
>TRBJ2-1|many|TRBV24-1|-
CATRRWDRGSVGNEQFF
TGTGCCACCAGACGGTGGGATCGGGGATCAGTGGGGAATGAGCAGTTCTTC
>TRBJ2-3|many|TRBV24-1|TRBD1
CATSDPGQGTDTQYF
TGTGCCACCAGTGACCCGGGACAGGGCACAGATACGCAGTATTTT
>TRBJ2-7|many|TRBV19|-
CASSTFRDSYEQYF
TGTGCCAGTAGTACTTTCCGGGACTCCTACGAGCAGTACTTC
>TRBJ2-3|many|TRBV4-1|TRBD2
CASSQAWTSGYDTDTQYF
TGCGCCAGCAGCCAAGCTTGGACTAGCGGATACGACACAGATACGCAGTATTTT
>TRBJ2-7|many|TRBV20-1|-
CSAPGTHYYEQYF
TGCAGTGCTCCCGGGACTCACTACTACGAGCAGTACTTC
>TRBJ2-1|-|TRBV9|-
CASNRGTYNEQFF
TGTGCCAGCAATCGGGGAACCTACAATGAGCAGTTCTTC
>TRBJ1-4|-|TRBV6-1|-
CASSSGRSGEKLFF
TGTGCCAGCAGTAGCGGACGGTCAGGGGAAAAACTGTTTTTT
>TRBJ2-7|many|TRBV6-1|TRBD1
CASSGPPRDRGSYEQYF
TGTGCCAGCAGTGGGCCCCCTAGGGACAGGGGATCCTACGAGCAGTACTTC
>TRBJ2-1|many|TRBV18|TRBD2
CASSQSGEYNEQFF
TGTGCCAGCTCACAGAGCGGGGAATACAATGAGCAGTTCTTC
>TRBJ1-3|many|TRBV3-1|-
CASSQGPSGNTIYF
TGTGCCAGCAGCCAAGGACCCTCTGGAAACACCATATATTTT
>TRBJ1-4|many|TRBV4-1|-
CASSPAATNEKLFF
TGCGCCAGCAGCCCAGCCGCAACTAATGAAAAACTGTTTTTT
>TRBJ1-6|-|TRBV5-8|-
CASSPRRGQSGATSSPLHF
TGTGCCAGCAGCCCAAGGAGGGGCCAAAGCGGGGCTACCAGTTCACCCCTCCACTTT
>TRBJ2-5|many|TRBV5-4|TRBD2
CASSGAGGPETQYF
TGTGCCAGCAGCGGAGCGGGGGGGCCGGAGACCCAGTACTTC
>TRBJ1-2|many|TRBV19|-
CASSIQSTIYGYTF
TGTGCCAGTAGTATACAGTCCACGATCTATGGCTACACCTTC
>TRBJ2-7|many|TRBV20-1|TRBD2
CSARGLADEQYF
TGCAGTGCTAGAGGACTAGCGGACGAGCAGTACTTC
>TRBJ1-2|-|TRBV20-1|-
CSASGDGSVDGYTF
TGCAGTGCTAGTGGGGACGGAAGCGTCGATGGCTACACCTTC